The present T cell receptor (beta chain) was sequenced within a study of blood T cells in healthy people across ages. Study results and caveats: The percentage of naive T cells correlated strongly with TCR beta diversity. Greater diversity and more naive CD4+ cells were seen in long-lived donors than in aged donors.

This clonotype was seen only once. Antigen unknown. V lost 7 bases, J lost 4 bases, and 15 bases lay in between. This CDR3 comprises 14 residues. CDR1 LNHDA and CDR2 SQIVND come from the germline V gene (reference sequence). The authors ran a second PCR of about 7 to 11 cycles using a sample-barcoded 5' primer and a J-beta primer mix. Every cDNA molecule bore a tag from a template-switch adaptor containing 12 random nucleotides. TCRdb ran MiXCR on the 5' RACE reads and lists one entry per CDR3 protein. The data contain fewer than 2,000,000 distinct CDR3 sequences, around 40% of them singletons. The J gene is TRBJ2-3, the V gene TRBV19; D is ambiguous. The clonotype originates from a human donor in good health. The sequencing sample was made of blood. CDR3 DNA sequence: TGTGCCAGTACGGCTAGAGTAGGCCCAGATACGCAGTATTTT. Protein product: CASTARVGPDTQYF.